The present entry profiles one T cell receptor beta chain with its context. Its target is not known. Library preparation (for TCRbeta) was performed with unique molecular identifiers. TCRdb used MiXCR to reprocess the PCR reads, holding one entry per CDR3 protein. This sample has 75,000 to 80,000 distinct CDR3 sequences, with around a sixth found just once. The data belong to a study of T-cell reconstitution after alpha-beta-depleted transplantation in children. Whole-study findings and limits: Recipient T cells and thymic progenitors that survived were the source of the high TCRbeta diversity seen at day 60 in some patients.

The ends were cut back, 0 bases at V and 1 base at J, with 8 bases in the middle. The CDR3 runs 14 residues. Germline CDR1 SGHRS, CDR2 YFSETQ. Sequencing used PBMCs, mostly from graft donor cells, obtained 360 days after TCRalphabeta/CD19-depleted stem cell transplant. This sequence originates from a male patient aged 2-15 years who had a stem cell transplant for acute lymphoblastic leukemia, so the T cells may come from the graft donor. The chain uses TRBV5-1 and TRBJ2-7; no reliable D call. The CDR3 sequence is CASSLAELSYEQYF. CDR3 in DNA: TGCGCCAGCAGCTTGGCCGAACTGTCCTACGAGCAGTACTTC.